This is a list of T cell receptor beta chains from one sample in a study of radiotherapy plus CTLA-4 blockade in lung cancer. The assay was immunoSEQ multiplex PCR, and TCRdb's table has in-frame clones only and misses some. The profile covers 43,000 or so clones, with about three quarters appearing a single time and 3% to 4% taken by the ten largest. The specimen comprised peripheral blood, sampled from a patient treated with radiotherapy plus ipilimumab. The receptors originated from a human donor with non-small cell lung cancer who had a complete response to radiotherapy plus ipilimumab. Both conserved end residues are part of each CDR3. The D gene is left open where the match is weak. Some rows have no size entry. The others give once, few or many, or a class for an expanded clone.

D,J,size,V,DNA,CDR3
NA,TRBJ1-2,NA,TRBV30,TGTGCCTGGAGTGGACAGGCGTTTGGTGGCTACACCTTC,CAWSGQAFGGYTF
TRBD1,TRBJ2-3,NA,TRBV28,TGTGCCAGCAGAATGACAGGGGGCACAGATACGCAGTATTTT,CASRMTGGTDTQYF
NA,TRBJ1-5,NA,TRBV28,TGTGCCAGCAGTTCATCGGACTTCGGGAGCAATCAGCCCCAGCATTTT,CASSSSDFGSNQPQHF
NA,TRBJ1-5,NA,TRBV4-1,TGCGCCAGCAGCCAAGAGGGCTTCGGGAAAGGCAATCAGCCCCAGCATTTT,CASSQEGFGKGNQPQHF
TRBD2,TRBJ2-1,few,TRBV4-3,TGCGCCAGCAGCCGAGTAGCGGGAGGTTACAATGAGCAGTTCTTC,CASSRVAGGYNEQFF
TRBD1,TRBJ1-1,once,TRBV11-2,TGTGCCAGCAGCTTAGGACAGGGGGCCACTGAAGCTTTCTTT,CASSLGQGATEAFF
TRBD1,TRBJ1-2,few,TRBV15,TGTGCCACCAGCGGGGGACAGGGGGTCTCGTTTGGCTACACCTTC,CATSGGQGVSFGYTF
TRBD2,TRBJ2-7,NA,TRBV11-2,TGTGCCAGCACCCCGACTAGCGTACCCTACGAGCAGTACTTC,CASTPTSVPYEQYF
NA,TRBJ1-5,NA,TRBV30,TGTGCCTGGAGTCCTGGGGCTAATCAGCCCCAGCATTTT,CAWSPGANQPQHF
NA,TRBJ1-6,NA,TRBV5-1,TGCGCCAGCAGCTTGGAAAGCGGGATCGGTTCACCCCTCCACTTT,CASSLESGIGSPLHF
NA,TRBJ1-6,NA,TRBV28,TGTGCCAGCAGACCTCTCGACAGCGAGAATTCACCCCTCCACTTT,CASRPLDSENSPLHF
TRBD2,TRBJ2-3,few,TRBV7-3,TGTGCCAGCAGCCCGGGGACTAGCGGAGATACGCAGTATTTT,CASSPGTSGDTQYF
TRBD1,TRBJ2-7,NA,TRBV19,TGTGCCAGTAGTTTTGGACAGGACTCCTACGAGCAGTACTTC,CASSFGQDSYEQYF
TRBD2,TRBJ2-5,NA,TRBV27,TGTGCCAGCAGTCTAACACCCCGGACTAGCGGGAGCAGGAGGGAGACCCAGTACTTC,CASSLTPRTSGSRRETQYF
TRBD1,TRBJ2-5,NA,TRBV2,TGTGCCAGCAAGCAATCCTGGACAGGCTCGGGTGGGACCCAGTACTTC,CASKQSWTGSGGTQYF
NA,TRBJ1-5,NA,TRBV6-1,TGTGCCAGCAGTGACACGGGGGGCCGCTTGTCCCAGCATTTT,CASSDTGGRLSQHF
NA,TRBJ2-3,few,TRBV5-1,TGCGCCAGCAGCTTGACAGGGTTCACAGATACGCAGTATTTT,CASSLTGFTDTQYF
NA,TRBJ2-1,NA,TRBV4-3,TGCGCCAGCAGCCATCCAACTCGTACCACCTACAATGAGCAGTTCTTC,CASSHPTRTTYNEQFF
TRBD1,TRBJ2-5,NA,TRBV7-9,TGTGCCAGCAGCCGACAGGGGCTGTCCGAGACCCAGTACTTC,CASSRQGLSETQYF
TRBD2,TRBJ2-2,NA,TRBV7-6,TGTGCCAGCAGCTTAGCACTAGCGGGGGAACCGAACACCGGGGAGCTGTTTTTT,CASSLALAGEPNTGELFF
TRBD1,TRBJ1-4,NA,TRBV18,TGTGCCAGCTCACCAGGACAGGTCAATGAAAAACTGTTTTTT,CASSPGQVNEKLFF
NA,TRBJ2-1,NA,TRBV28,TGTGCCAGCAGTTTACGGCAGGGTCTCAATGAGCAGTTCTTC,CASSLRQGLNEQFF
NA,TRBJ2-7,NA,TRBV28,TGTGCCAGCAGTTTTCCCGGGGTAGCGGCGTCCGAGCAGTACTTC,CASSFPGVAASEQYF
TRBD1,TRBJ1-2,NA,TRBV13,TGTGCCAGCCGAACTAAGGGGGCCGGCTATGGCTACACCTTC,CASRTKGAGYGYTF
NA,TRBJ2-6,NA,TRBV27,TGTGCCAGCGCCCGTTCAGGGGCCTCTGGGGCCAACGTCCTGACTTTC,CASARSGASGANVLTF
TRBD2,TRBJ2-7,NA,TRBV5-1,TGCGCCAGCAGCTTGAACGTAGCGGGAGCCCACGAGCAGTACTTC,CASSLNVAGAHEQYF
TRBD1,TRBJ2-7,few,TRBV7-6,TGTGCCAGCAGCTTGGCTGACAGGGCGGGCGAGCAGTACTTC,CASSLADRAGEQYF
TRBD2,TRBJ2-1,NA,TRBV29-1,TGCAGCGTTGTCCCCGGGACTAGCGGGGGGCCCCCCCCCGAGGGTCCCAGGACTGAGCAGTTCTTC,CSVVPGTSGGPPPEGPRTEQFF
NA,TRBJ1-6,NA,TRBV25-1,TGTGCCAGCAGTGAATATCAGGGGCGGAATTCACCCCTCCACTTT,CASSEYQGRNSPLHF
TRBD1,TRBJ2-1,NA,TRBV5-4,TGTGCCAGCAGCCTCCGGGACAGGTACAATGAGCAGTTCTTC,CASSLRDRYNEQFF
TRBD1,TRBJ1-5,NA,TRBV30,TGTGCCTGGAGCCACAAGAAGTCCGGGACAGGGGGCCGAGCTTATAGCAATCAGCCCCAGCATTTT,CAWSHKKSGTGGRAYSNQPQHF
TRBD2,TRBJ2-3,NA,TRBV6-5,TGTGCCAGCAGTTATAGCGGGAGGGCCGGAGATACGCAGTATTTT,CASSYSGRAGDTQYF
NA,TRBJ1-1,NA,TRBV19,TGTGCCAGTAGTCCCCGTGCTGATAGAATGAACACTGAAGCTTTCTTT,CASSPRADRMNTEAFF
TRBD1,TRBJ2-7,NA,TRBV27,TGTGCCAGCAGTCTTGGGACAGGGGAGAAGCAGTACTTC,CASSLGTGEKQYF
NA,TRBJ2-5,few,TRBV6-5,TGTGCCAGCAGTTACTCGATGAGGGAAGAGACCCAGTACTTC,CASSYSMREETQYF
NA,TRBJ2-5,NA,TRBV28,TGTGCCAGCAGTTTGGTGAGGAACCAAGAGACCCAGTACTTC,CASSLVRNQETQYF
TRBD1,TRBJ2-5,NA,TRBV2,TGTGCCAGCAGTTACGGGACAGGGAAGGAGACCCAGTACTTC,CASSYGTGKETQYF
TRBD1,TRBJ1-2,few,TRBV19,TGTGCCAGTAGTGCCCAATCGACAGGGGCTTTTTTCGGCTACACCTTC,CASSAQSTGAFFGYTF
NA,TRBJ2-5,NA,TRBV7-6,TGTGCCAGCAGCTTGTATGAAGAGACCCAGTACTTC,CASSLYEETQYF
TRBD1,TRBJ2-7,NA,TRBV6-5,TGTGCCAGCAGTTACTCGCTCCAGGGGGCATCATACGAGCAGTACTTC,CASSYSLQGASYEQYF
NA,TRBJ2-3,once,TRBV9,TGTGCCAGCAGCCCTTACACAGATACGCAGTATTTT,CASSPYTDTQYF
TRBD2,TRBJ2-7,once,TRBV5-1,TGCGCCAGCAGCTTGGGAGCGGGGGGTACCAGGTCCGAGCAGTACTTC,CASSLGAGGTRSEQYF